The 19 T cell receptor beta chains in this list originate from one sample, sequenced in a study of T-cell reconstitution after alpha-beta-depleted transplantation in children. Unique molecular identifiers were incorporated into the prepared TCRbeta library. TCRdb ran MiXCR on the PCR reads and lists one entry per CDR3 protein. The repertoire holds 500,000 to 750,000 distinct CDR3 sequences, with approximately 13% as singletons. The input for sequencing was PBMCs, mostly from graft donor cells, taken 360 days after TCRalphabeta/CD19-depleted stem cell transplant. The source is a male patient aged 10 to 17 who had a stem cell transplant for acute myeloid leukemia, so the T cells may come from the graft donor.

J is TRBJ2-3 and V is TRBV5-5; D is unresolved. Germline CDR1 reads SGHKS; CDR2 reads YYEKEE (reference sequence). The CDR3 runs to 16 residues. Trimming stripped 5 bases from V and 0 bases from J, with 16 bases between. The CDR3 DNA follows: TGTGCCAGCAGTCACTTAGGGTCCTCTAGCACAGATACGCAGTATTTT. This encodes CASSHLGSSSTDTQYF.

The CDR3: CASSGAPKGFYNEQFF. As DNA, the CDR3 is TGTGCCAGCAGTGGGGCGCCCAAGGGTTTCTACAATGAGCAGTTCTTC. The chain uses TRBV6-1 and TRBJ2-1, with D hard to call. V lost 4 bases, J lost 3 bases, and 16 bases lay in between. The CDR3 extends over 16 amino acids. CDR1 and CDR2 (germline): MNHNS, SASEGT.

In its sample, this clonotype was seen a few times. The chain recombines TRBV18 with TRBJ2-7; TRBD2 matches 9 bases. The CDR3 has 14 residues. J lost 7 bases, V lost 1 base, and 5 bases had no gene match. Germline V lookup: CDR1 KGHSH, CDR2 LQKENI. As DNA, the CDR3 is TGTGCCAGCTCACCACTAGCGGGAGTACGGGAGCAGTACTTC. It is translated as CASSPLAGVREQYF.

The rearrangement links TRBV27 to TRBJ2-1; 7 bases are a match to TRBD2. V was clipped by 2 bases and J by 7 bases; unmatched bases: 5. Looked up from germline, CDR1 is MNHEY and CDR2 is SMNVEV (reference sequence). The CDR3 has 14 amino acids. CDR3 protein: CASSLSGTINEQFF. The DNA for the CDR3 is TGTGCCAGCAGTTTAAGTGGGACTATAAATGAGCAGTTCTTC.

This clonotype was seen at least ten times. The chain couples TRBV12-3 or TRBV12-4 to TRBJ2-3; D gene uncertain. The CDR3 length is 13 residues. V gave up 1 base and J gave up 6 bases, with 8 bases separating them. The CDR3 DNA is TGTGCCAGCAGTTTAGAGAGCGCGGATACGCAGTATTTT. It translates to CASSLESADTQYF.

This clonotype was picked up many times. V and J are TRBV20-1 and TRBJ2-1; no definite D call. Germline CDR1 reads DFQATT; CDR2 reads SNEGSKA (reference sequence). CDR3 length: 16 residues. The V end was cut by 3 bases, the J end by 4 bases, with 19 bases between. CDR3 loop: CSASRSPGSSYNEQFF. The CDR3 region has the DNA TGCAGTGCTAGTCGGAGCCCCGGGTCTTCTTACAATGAGCAGTTCTTC.

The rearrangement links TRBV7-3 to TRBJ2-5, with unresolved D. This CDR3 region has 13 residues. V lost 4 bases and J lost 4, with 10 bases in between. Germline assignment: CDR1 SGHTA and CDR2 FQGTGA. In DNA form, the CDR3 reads TGTGCCAGCAGCTATACTTTGGGAGAGACCCAGTACTTC. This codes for CASSYTLGETQYF. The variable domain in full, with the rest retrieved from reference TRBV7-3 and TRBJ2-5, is GAGVSQTPSNKVTEKGKYVELRCDPISGHTALYWYRQSLGQGPEFLIYFQGTGAADDSGLPNDRFFAVRPEGSVSTLKIQRTERGDSAVYLCASSYTLGETQYFGPGTRLLVL.

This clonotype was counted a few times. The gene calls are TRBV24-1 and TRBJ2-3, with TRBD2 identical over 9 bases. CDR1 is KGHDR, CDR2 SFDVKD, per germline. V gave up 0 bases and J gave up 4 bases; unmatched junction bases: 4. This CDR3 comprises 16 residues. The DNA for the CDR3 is TGTGCCACCAGTGATTTGAGGCGGGAGGGCGCAGATACGCAGTATTTT. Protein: CATSDLRREGADTQYF.

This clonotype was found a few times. The CDR3 loop reads CASRGRTGELFF. CDR3 coding DNA: TGTGCCAGCCGGGGCAGGACCGGGGAGCTGTTTTTT. The chain combines TRBV28 with TRBJ2-2; D may correspond to TRBD1 or TRBD2 (5 bases each). CDR3 length: 12 residues. Trimming stripped 8 bases from V and 5 bases from J, with 9 bases between. Germline V gene data show CDR1 as MDHEN and CDR2 as SYDVKM.

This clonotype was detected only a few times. The CDR3 sequence is CASSLAGTSYGYTF. The CDR3 DNA reads as TGCGCCAGCAGCTTGGCGGGGACCTCTTATGGCTACACCTTC. The rearrangement links TRBV5-1 to TRBJ1-2; a possible D gene is TRBD1 (5 bases). The CDR3 loop spans 14 amino acids. Germline V gene data show CDR1 as SGHRS and CDR2 as YFSETQ. The V end was cut by 0 bases, the J end by 5 bases, with 11 bases between.

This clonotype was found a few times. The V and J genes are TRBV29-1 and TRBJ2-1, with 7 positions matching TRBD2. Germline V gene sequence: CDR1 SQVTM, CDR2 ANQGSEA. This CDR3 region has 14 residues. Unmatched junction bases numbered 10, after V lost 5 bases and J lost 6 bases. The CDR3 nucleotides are TGCAGCGTTCTAGGGCGCAGGGAGGGCAATGAGCAGTTCTTC. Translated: CSVLGRREGNEQFF.

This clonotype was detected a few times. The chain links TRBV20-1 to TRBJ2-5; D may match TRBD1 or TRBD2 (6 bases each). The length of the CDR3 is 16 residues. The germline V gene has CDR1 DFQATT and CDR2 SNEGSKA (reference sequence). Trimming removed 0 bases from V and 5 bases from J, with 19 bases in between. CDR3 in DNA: TGCAGTGCTAGAGATTGGGCTGCGGGACAAGCGGAGACCCAGTACTTC. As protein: CSARDWAAGQAETQYF.

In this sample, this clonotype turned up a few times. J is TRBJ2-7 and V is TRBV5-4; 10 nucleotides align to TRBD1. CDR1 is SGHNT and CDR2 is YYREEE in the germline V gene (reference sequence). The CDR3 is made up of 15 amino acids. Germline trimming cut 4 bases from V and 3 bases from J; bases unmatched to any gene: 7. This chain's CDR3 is CASSPGQGTIYEQYF. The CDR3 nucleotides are TGTGCCAGCAGCCCGGGACAGGGGACTATCTACGAGCAGTACTTC. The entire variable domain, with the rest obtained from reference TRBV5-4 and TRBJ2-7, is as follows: ETGVTQSPTHLIKTRGQQVTLRCSSQSGHNTVSWYQQALGQGPQFIFQYYREEENGRGNFPPRFSGLQFPNYSSELNVNALELDDSALYLCASSPGQGTIYEQYFGPGTRLTVT.

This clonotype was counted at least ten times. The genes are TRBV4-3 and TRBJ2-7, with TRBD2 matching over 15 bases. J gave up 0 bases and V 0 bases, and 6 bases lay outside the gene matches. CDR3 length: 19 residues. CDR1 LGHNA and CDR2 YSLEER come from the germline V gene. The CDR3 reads CASSQDEGLAGGSSYEQYF. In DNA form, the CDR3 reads TGCGCCAGCAGCCAAGATGAAGGACTAGCGGGAGGGAGCTCCTACGAGCAGTACTTC.

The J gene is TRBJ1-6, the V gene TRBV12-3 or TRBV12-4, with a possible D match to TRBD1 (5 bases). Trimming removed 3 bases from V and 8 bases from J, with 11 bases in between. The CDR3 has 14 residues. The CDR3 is CASSFGQGYSPLHF. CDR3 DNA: TGTGCCAGCAGTTTCGGGCAGGGTTATTCACCCCTCCACTTT.

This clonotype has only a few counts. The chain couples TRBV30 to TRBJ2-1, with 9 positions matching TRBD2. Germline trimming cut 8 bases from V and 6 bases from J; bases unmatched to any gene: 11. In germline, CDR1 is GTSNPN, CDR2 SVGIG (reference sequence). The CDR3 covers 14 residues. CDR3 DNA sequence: TGTGCCCATCGAAGCGTGACTAGCGGCAATGAGCAGTTCTTC. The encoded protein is CAHRSVTSGNEQFF.

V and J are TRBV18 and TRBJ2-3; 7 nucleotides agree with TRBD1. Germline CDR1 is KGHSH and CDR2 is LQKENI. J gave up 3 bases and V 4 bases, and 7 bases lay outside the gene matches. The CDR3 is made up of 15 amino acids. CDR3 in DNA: TGTGCCAGCTCACGAAAGAGGGGGCTGACAGATACGCAGTATTTT. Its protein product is CASSRKRGLTDTQYF.

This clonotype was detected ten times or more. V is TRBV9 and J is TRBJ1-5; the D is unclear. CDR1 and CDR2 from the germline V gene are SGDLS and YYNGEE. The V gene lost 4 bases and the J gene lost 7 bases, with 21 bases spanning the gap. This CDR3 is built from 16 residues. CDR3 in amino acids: CASSSGKAGEIQPQHF. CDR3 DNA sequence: TGTGCCAGCAGCTCGGGAAAGGCAGGAGAGATCCAGCCCCAGCATTTT.

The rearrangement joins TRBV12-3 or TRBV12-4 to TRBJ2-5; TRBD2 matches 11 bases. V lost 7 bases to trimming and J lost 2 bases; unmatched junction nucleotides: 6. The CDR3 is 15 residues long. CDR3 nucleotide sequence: TGTGCCAGCACCCTAACTAGCGGGGGTCAAGAGACCCAGTACTTC. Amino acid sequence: CASTLTSGGQETQYF.